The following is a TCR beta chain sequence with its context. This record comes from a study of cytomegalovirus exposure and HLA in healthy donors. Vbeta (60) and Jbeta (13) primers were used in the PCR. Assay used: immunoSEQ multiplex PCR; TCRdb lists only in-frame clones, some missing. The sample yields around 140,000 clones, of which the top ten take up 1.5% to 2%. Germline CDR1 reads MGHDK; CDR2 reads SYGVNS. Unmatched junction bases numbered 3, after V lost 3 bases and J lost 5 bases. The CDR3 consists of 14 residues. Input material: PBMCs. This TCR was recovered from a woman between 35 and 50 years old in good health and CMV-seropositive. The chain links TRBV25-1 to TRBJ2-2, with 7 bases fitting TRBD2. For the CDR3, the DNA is TGTGCCAGCAGTGATTGGGGGGGGACCGGGGAGCTGTTTTTT. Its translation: CASSDWGGTGELFF.